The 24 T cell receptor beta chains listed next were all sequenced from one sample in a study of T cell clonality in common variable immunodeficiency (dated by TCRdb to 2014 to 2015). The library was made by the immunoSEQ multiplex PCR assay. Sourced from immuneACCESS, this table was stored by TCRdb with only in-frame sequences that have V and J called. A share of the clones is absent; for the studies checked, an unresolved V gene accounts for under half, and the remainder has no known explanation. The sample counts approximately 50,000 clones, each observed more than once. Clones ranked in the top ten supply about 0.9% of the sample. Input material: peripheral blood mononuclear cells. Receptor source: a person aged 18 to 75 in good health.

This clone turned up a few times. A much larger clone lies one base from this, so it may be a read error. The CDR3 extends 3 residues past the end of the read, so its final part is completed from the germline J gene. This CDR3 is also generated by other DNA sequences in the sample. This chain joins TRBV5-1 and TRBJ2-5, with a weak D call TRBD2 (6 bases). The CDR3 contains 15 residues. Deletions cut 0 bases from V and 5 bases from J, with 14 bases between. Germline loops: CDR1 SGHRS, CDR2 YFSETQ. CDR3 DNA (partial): TGCGCCAGCAGCTTGGAACTAGCAGCTCGGGAGACC. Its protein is CASSLELAARET. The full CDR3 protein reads CASSLELAARETQYF.

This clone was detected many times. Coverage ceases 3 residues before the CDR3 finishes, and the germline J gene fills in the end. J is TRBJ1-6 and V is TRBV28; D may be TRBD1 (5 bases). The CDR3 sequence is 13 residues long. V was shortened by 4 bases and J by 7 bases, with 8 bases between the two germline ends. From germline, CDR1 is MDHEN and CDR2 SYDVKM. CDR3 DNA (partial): TGTGCCAGCAGTTCAGACAGAAATTCACCC. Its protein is CASSSDRNSP. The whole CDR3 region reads CASSSDRNSPLHF.

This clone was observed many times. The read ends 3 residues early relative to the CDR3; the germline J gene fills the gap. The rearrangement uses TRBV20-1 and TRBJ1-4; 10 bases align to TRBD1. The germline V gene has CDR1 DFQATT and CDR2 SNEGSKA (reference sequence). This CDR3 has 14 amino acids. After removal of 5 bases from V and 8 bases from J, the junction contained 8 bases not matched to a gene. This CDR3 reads CSAGTRQGAEKLFF. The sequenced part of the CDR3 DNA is TGCAGTGCTGGCACTAGACAGGGGGCGGAAAAA.

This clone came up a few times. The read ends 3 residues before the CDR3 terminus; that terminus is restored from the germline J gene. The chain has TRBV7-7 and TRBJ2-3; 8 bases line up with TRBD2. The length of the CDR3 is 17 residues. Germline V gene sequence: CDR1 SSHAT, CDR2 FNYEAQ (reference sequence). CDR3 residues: CASSDEQGLGIGEAQYF. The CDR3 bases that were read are TGTGCCAGCAGCGACGAGCAGGGACTAGGGATAGGAGAGGCG.

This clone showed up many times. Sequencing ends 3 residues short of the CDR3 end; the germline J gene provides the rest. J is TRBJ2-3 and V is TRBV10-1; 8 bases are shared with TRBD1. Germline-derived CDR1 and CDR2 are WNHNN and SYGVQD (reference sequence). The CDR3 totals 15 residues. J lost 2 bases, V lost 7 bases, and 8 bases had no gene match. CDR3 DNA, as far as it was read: TGCGCCAGCACCTCGGGACAGGTCCTCACAGATACG. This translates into CASTSGQVLTDT. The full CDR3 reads CASTSGQVLTDTQYF.

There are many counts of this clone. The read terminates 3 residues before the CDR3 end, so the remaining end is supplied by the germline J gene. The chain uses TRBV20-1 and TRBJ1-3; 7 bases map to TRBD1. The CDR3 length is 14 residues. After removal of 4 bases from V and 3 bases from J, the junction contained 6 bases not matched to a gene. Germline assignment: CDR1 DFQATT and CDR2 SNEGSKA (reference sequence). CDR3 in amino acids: CSATTGTVGNTIYF. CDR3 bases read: TGCAGTGCTACAACCGGGACAGTTGGAAACACC.

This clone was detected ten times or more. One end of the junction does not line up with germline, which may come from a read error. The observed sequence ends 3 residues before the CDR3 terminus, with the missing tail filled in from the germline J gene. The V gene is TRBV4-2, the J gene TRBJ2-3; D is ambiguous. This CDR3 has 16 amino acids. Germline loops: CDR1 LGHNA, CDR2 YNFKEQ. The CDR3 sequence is CASSQDRSTGTDTQYF. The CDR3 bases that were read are TGCGCCAGCAGCCAAGACCGTAGTACGGGTACAGATACG.

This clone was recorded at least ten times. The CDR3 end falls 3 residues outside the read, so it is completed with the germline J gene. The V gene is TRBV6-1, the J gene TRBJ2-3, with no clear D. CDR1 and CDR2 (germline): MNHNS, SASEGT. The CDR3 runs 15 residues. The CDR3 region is CASSGSTNWALAQYF. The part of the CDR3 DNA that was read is TGTGCCAGCAGTGGGTCCACGAATTGGGCTTTGGCG.

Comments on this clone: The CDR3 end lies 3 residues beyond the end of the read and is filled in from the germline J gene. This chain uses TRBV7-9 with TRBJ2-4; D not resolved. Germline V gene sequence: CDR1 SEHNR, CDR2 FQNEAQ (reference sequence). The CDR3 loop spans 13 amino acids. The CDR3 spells CASSPPGGLGQYF. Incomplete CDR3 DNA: TGTGCCAGCAGCCCACCGGGTGGTTTGGGT.

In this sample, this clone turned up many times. The sequenced CDR3 bases are TGCGCCAGCAGCTGGGGCAGGTCGAACCACTATGGC. It codes for CASSWGRSNHYG. The whole CDR3 protein is CASSWGRSNHYGYTF. This chain connects TRBV5-1 to TRBJ1-2; D is perhaps TRBD1 (5 bases). The read is 3 residues too short to cover the CDR3 end, so that end is filled in from the germline J gene. The CDR3 extends over 15 amino acids. The V end was cut by 3 bases, the J end by 3 bases, with 15 bases between. The germline CDR1 and CDR2 sequences are SGHRS and YFSETQ.

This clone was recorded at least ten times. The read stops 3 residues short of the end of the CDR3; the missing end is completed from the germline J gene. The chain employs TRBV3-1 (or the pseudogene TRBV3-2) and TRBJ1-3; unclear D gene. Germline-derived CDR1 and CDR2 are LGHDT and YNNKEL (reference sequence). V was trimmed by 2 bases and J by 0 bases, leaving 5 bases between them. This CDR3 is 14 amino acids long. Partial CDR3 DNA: TGTGCCAGCAGCCAAATCAGCTCTGGAAACACC. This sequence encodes CASSQISSGNT. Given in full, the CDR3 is CASSQISSGNTIYF.

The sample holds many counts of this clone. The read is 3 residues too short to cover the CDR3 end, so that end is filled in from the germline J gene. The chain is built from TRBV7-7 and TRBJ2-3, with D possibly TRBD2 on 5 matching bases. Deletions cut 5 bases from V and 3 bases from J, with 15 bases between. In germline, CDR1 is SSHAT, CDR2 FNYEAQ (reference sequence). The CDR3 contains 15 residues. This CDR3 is CASSPIPGSTDTQYF. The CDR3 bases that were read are TGTGCCAGCAGCCCCATCCCGGGGTCGACAGATACG.

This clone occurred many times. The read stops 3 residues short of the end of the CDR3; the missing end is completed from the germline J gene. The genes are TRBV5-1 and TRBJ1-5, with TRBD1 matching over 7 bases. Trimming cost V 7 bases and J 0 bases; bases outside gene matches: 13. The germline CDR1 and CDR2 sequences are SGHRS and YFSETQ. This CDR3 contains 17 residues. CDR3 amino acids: CASRYPEGAYSNQPQHF. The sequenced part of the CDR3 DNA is TGCGCCAGCCGGTACCCTGAGGGGGCCTATAGCAATCAGCCC.

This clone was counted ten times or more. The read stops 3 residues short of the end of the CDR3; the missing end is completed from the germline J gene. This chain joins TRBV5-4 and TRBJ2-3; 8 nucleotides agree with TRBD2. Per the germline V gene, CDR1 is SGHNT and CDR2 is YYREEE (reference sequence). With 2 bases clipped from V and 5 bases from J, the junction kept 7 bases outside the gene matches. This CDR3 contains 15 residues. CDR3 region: CASSFGPAGEDTQYF. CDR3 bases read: TGTGCCAGCAGCTTCGGACCAGCGGGAGAAGATACG.

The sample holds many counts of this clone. CDR3 sequence reads: CASSVGPGRDEKLFF. The sequenced part of the CDR3 DNA is TGTGCCAGCAGCGTAGGTCCGGGCAGGGATGAAAAA. The chain has TRBV9 and TRBJ1-4; weak D call: TRBD1 (5 bases). The CDR3 extends 3 residues past the end of the read, so its final part is completed from the germline J gene. Germline CDR1 SGDLS, CDR2 YYNGEE. The germline V and J ends were trimmed by 0 bases and 6 bases, with 12 bases remaining between them. The CDR3 sequence is 15 residues long.

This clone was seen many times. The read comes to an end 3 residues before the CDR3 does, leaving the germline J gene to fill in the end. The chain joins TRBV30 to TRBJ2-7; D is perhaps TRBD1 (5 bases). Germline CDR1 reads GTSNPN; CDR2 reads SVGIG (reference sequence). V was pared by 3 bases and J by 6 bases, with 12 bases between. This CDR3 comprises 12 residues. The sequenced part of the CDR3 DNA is TGTGCCTGGAGCAGGGTTAAGGTCGAG. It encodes CAWSRVKVE. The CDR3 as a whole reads CAWSRVKVEQYF.

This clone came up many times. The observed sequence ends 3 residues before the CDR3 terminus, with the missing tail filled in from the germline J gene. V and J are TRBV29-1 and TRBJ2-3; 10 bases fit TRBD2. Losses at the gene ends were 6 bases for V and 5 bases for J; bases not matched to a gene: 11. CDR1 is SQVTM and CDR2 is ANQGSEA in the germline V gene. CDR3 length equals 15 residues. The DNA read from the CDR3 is TGCAGCGTGTGGGTTACTAGCGGGGTAAGAGATACG. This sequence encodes CSVWVTSGVRDT. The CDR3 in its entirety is CSVWVTSGVRDTQYF.

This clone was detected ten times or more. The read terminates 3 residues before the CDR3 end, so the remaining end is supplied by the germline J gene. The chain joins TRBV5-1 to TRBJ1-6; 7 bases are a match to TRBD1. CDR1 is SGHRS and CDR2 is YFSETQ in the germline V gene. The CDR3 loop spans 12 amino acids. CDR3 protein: CASSFTGVPLHF. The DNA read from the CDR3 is TGCGCCAGCAGCTTTACAGGGGTTCCC.

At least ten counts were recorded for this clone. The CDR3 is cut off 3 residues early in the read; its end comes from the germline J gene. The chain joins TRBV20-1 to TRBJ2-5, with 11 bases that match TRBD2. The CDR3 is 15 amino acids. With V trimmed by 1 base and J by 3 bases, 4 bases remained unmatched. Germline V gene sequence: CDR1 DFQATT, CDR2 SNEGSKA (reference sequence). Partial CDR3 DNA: TGCAGTGCTAGAGTCACTAGCGGGAGAAAAGAGACC. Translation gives CSARVTSGRKET. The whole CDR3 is CSARVTSGRKETQYF.

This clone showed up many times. The CDR3 bases that were read are TGCGCCAGCAGCTCCCTGGACAGGGGGAATTCACCA. Translated, it gives CASSSLDRGNSP. The whole CDR3 protein is CASSSLDRGNSPLFF. The V gene is TRBV5-1, the J gene TRBJ1-4; 10 nucleotides line up with TRBD1. The CDR3 goes on 3 residues after the read ends, and that part is filled in from the germline J gene. The CDR3 is made up of 15 amino acids. The V gene's germline CDR1 is SGHRS and CDR2 YFSETQ.

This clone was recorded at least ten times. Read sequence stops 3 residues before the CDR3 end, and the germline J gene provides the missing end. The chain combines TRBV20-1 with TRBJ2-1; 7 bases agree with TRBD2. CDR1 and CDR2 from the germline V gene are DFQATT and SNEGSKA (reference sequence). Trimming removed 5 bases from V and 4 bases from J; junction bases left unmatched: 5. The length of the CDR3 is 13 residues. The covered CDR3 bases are TGCAGTGCTCTGCCGGGGGGTTACAATGAG. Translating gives CSALPGGYNE. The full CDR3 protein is CSALPGGYNEQFF.

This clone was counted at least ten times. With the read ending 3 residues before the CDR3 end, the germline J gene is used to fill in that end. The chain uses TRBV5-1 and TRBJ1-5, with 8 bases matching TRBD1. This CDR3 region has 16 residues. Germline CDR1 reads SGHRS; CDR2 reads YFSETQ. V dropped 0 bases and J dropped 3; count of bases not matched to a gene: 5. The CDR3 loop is CASSLDAGGYNQPQHF. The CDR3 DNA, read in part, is TGCGCCAGCAGCTTGGATGCAGGGGGCTACAATCAGCCC.

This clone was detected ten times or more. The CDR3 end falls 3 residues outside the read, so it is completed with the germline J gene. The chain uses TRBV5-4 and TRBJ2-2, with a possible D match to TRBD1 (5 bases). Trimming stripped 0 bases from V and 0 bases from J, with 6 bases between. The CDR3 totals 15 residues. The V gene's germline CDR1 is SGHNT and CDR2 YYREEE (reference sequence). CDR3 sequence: CASSLGQPNTGELFF. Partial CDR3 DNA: TGTGCCAGCAGCTTGGGACAGCCGAACACCGGGGAG.

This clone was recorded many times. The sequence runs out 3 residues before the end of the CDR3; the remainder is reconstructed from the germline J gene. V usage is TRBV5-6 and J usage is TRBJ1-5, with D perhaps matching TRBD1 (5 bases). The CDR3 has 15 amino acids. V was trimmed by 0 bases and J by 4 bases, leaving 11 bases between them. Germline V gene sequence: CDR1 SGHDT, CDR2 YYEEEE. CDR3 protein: CASSLGRVGNQPQHF. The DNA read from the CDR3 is TGTGCCAGCAGCTTGGGCAGGGTGGGTAATCAGCCC.